The entry below gives a single TCR beta chain sequence along with its context. Antigen unknown. This sample stems from a study of blood T cells in healthy people across ages. Germline V lookup: CDR1 SGHTA, CDR2 FQGNSA. The V end was cut by 4 bases, the J end by 13 bases, with 17 bases between. This CDR3 contains 13 residues. Study results and limitations: Naive and antigen-experienced cells were not separated, limiting conclusive comparison. Naive CD4+ cells and diversity were both higher in long-lived donors than in aged donors.

Alongside a J-beta primer mix, a sample-barcoded 5' primer served in a second PCR lasting about 7 to 12 cycles. There were at least 3 million CDR3-containing paired-end reads obtained from each sample. TCRdb redid the calling of the 5' RACE reads with MiXCR, one entry per CDR3 protein. Seen here are approximately 810,000 distinct CDR3 sequences, under 35% observed once, and the top ten hold roughly a sixth. Donor samples were obtained from healthy Caucasian individuals from Russia, aged 6 to 90. The sequenced material came from blood. The receptor comes from an elderly woman in good health. The rearrangement joins TRBV7-2 to TRBJ2-4; tentatively, D is TRBD2 (5 bases). This CDR3 is CASSYSEGYEQYF. The CDR3, as DNA: TGTGCCAGCAGCTACTCAGAGGGCTACGAACAGTACTTC.